Below are 17 T cell receptor beta chains sequenced from a single sample in a study of blood T cell repertoires in COVID-19. The assay was immunoSEQ multiplex PCR, and TCRdb's table has in-frame clones only and misses some. There are some 110,000 clones in the sample; about nine tenths occur only once, and 6.5% to 8.5% lies in the top ten. The sample was peripheral blood. The origin of the receptors is a human donor in a cohort sampled during active COVID-19.

V is TRBV5-6 and J is TRBJ1-3; 7 nucleotides match TRBD1. The CDR3 is made up of 17 amino acids. The germline gives CDR1 SGHDT, CDR2 YYEEEE. The trim removed 3 bases at V and 0 bases at J, leaving 9 bases unmatched. CDR3 sequence (DNA): TGTGCCAGCAGCTATGCGAGGACAGGCAACTCTGGAAACACCATATATTTT. It is translated as CASSYARTGNSGNTIYF.

V usage is TRBV7-8 and J usage is TRBJ2-2; 9 bases fit TRBD2. V dropped 5 bases and J dropped 4; count of bases not matched to a gene: 11. There are 17 residues in the CDR3. CDR1 SGHVS and CDR2 FQNEAQ come from the germline V gene. Written as DNA, the CDR3 is TGTGCCAGCAGCCCAAGCAGGCTAGCGGGGATCACCGGGGAGCTGTTTTTT. It encodes CASSPSRLAGITGELFF. Full variable domain (missing parts from reference TRBV7-8 and TRBJ2-2): GAGVSQSPRYKVAKRGQDVALRCDPISGHVSLFWYQQALGQGPEFLTYFQNEAQLDKSGLPSDRFFAERPEGSVSTLKIQRTQQEDSAVYLCASSPSRLAGITGELFFGEGSRLTVL.

The CDR3 reads CASTRGDPTDTQYF. CDR3 DNA: TGTGCCAGCACCCGCGGGGACCCGACAGATACGCAGTATTTT. This rearrangement joins TRBV7-9 to TRBJ2-3; tentatively, D is TRBD2 (6 bases). V gave up 7 bases and J gave up 3 bases, with 14 bases separating them. Germline CDR1 reads SEHNR; CDR2 reads FQNEAQ (reference sequence). This CDR3 spans 14 amino acids.

J is TRBJ1-1 and V is TRBV6-5; 7 bases match TRBD1. Trimming took 6 bases from V and 0 from J; bases not matched to a gene: 4. This CDR3 has 14 amino acids. Per germline, CDR1 MNHEY and CDR2 SVGAGI. CDR3 protein: CASSLGQMNTEAFF. The CDR3, as DNA: TGTGCCAGCAGCCTGGGACAGATGAACACTGAAGCTTTCTTT.

Only one count was recorded for this clone. This chain joins TRBV27 and TRBJ2-7; weak D call: TRBD1 (6 bases). CDR1 MNHEY and CDR2 SMNVEV come from the germline V gene (reference sequence). The V end lost 5 bases, the J end lost 1 base, and 15 bases lay between the germline ends. This CDR3 is 15 amino acids long. In DNA form, the CDR3 reads TGTGCCAGCAGTACATGGACAGCCCGATCCTACGAGCAGTACTTC. It codes for CASSTWTARSYEQYF.

The chain recombines TRBV6-5 with TRBJ2-5; 7 bases map to TRBD1. The junction had 7 bases not matched to a gene; V was cut back by 4 bases and J by 5 bases. There are 14 residues in the CDR3. The germline V gene encodes CDR1 MNHEY and CDR2 SVGAGI. This CDR3 is CASSSAGGVETQYF. In nucleotides, the CDR3 is TGTGCCAGCAGTTCGGCAGGGGGTGTGGAGACCCAGTACTTC.

The gene calls are TRBV5-1 and TRBJ1-2, with D possibly matching TRBD1 (6 bases). V lost 0 bases and J 6 bases, leaving 6 bases between the germline ends. There are 12 residues in the CDR3. Germline V gene sequence: CDR1 SGHRS, CDR2 YFSETQ. CDR3 DNA sequence: TGCGCCAGCAGCTTGGACAGGGATGGCTACACCTTC. Translating gives CASSLDRDGYTF.

This rearrangement joins TRBV12-3 or TRBV12-4 to TRBJ2-7, with a weak D call TRBD2 (5 bases). The CDR3 is made up of 13 amino acids. V dropped 8 bases and J dropped 2 bases, with 13 bases sitting between them. This chain's CDR3 is CASPPTGTYEQYF. CDR3 DNA sequence: TGTGCCAGCCCCCCGACGGGGACCTACGAGCAGTACTTC.

The J gene is TRBJ2-7, the V gene TRBV24-1, with a tentative D call TRBD2 (6 bases). Between the trimmed V and J ends, which lost 3 bases and 3 bases, there was a span of 14 bases. The CDR3 spans 15 residues. In germline, CDR1 is KGHDR, CDR2 SFDVKD. CDR3 sequence reads: CATSDPSSAVYEQYF. The CDR3 DNA sequence: TGTGCCACCAGTGATCCGTCTAGCGCCGTCTACGAGCAGTACTTC.

This clone was counted once. The rearrangement uses TRBV6-6 and TRBJ1-6; 7 bases map to TRBD1. Germline CDR1 is MNHNY and CDR2 is SVGAGI (reference sequence). Trimming cost V 6 bases and J 11 bases; bases outside gene matches: 4. The CDR3 extends over 12 amino acids. CDR3 loop: CASRQQGPPLHF. DNA of the CDR3: TGTGCCAGCAGACAACAGGGGCCACCCCTCCACTTT.

The chain has TRBV9 and TRBJ2-1; TRBD2 aligns across 13 bases. After removal of 3 bases from V and 0 bases from J, the junction contained 15 bases not matched to a gene. CDR3 length equals 21 residues. Germline CDR1 is SGDLS and CDR2 is YYNGEE. CDR3 in DNA: TGTGCCAGCAGCGCCAGACAAGGGGGGACTAGCGGGGTAAGCTCCTACAATGAGCAGTTCTTC. Residues: CASSARQGGTSGVSSYNEQFF.

The rearrangement joins TRBV18 to TRBJ2-7; tentatively, D is TRBD2 (6 bases). This CDR3 spans 15 amino acids. Germline values: CDR1 KGHSH, CDR2 LQKENI. Trimming shortened V by 4 bases and J by 0 bases, and 13 bases separated the two germline ends. DNA of the CDR3: TGTGCCAGCTCACGAACGGACGGGAGCTCCTACGAGCAGTACTTC. Its translation: CASSRTDGSSYEQYF.

The V call is TRBV4-2, the J call TRBJ2-2; 10 bases fit TRBD2. Germline V gives CDR1 LGHNA, CDR2 YNFKEQ. The CDR3 has 16 amino acids. J gave up 3 bases and V 3 bases, and 4 bases lay outside the gene matches. Here the CDR3 DNA reads TGTGCCAGCAGCCATCTAGCGGGAGACGACACCGGGGAGCTGTTTTTT. Encoded protein: CASSHLAGDDTGELFF.

This chain links TRBV10-3 with TRBJ2-5; 7 positions agree with TRBD1. Trimming took 8 bases from V and 1 from J; bases not matched to a gene: 7. The CDR3 is 14 residues long. Per the germline V gene, CDR1 is ENHRY and CDR2 is SYGVKD. The CDR3 nucleotides read TGTGCCATCGGGGCCGACAGGGCCCAAGAGACCCAGTACTTC. Amino acids: CAIGADRAQETQYF.

J is TRBJ1-2 and V is TRBV6-2 or TRBV6-3; 8 bases are a match to TRBD1. This CDR3 is built from 15 residues. The J segment lost 3 bases and the V segment lost 10 bases, leaving 13 bases of the junction unmatched. CDR1 is MNHEY, CDR2 SVGEGT, per germline. The CDR3 nucleotides read TGTGCCACCAGCCCCTACTTGACAGGGGACTATGGCTACACCTTC. It translates to CATSPYLTGDYGYTF.

V gene TRBV3-1 (or the pseudogene TRBV3-2) combines with J gene TRBJ1-2; D gene unclear. The CDR3 covers 14 residues. Trimming left V 4 bases short and J 2 bases short, with 11 bases between. The germline CDR1 and CDR2 sequences are LGHDT and YNNKEL (reference sequence). In DNA form, the CDR3 reads TGTGCCAGCAGCCGGACTGGAGGAAACTATGGCTACACCTTC. Residues: CASSRTGGNYGYTF.

This clone appeared a single time. The chain has TRBV27 and TRBJ2-5, with 8 bases fitting TRBD2. The V and J ends lost 1 base and 5 bases, in that order; junction bases with no gene match: 12. The germline gives CDR1 MNHEY, CDR2 SMNVEV (reference sequence). The CDR3 spans 17 residues. CDR3 residues: CASSLYGGGVFTETQYF. DNA of the CDR3: TGTGCCAGCAGTTTATACGGGGGGGGTGTTTTTACGGAGACCCAGTACTTC.